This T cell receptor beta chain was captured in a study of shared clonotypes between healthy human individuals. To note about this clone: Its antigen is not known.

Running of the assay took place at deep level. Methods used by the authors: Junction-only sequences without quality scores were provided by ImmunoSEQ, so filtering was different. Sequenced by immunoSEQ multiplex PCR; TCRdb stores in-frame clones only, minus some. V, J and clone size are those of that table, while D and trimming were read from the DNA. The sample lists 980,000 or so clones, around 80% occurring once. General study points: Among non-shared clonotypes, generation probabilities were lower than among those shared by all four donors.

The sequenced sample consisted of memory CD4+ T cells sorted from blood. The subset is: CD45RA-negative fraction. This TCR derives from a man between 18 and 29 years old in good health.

The CDR3 here is CASSEGSANYGYTF. In DNA, the CDR3 is TGTGCCAGCAGTGAGGGCTCAGCTAACTATGGCTACACCTTC. The chain links TRBV28 to TRBJ1-2; D is unresolved. Trimming shortened V by 5 bases and J by 0 bases, and 10 bases separated the two germline ends. The germline CDR1 and CDR2 sequences are MDHEN and SYDVKM. The CDR3 contains 14 residues.